The T cell receptor beta chain under discussion was sequenced for a study of blood T cell repertoires in COVID-19. Study overall: From the United States, Italy and Spain came samples of acute and convalescent COVID-19. T cells, B-cell-depleted T cells, or PBMCs supplied cDNA or gDNA.

Original processing notes: Researchers report that nucleated cell counts were estimated from reference gene primer amplification. Sequencing used immunoSEQ multiplex PCR; TCRdb keeps in-frame clones, though not all of them. Clone size and the V and J calls come from that table; the DNA yielded D and trimming. Found here are under 200,000 clones, approximately 80% of them singletons; the top ten hold about 3.8%. The sample holds a few counts of this clone. This CDR3 is 13 amino acids long. V gave up 3 bases and J gave up 5 bases, with 10 bases separating them. Per germline, CDR1 SGHTA and CDR2 FQGNSA. Sequenced: peripheral blood. The receptor's source is a woman of 80 years or more with acute or convalescent COVID-19. The chain couples TRBV7-2 to TRBJ2-5; tentatively, D is TRBD1 (5 bases). The CDR3 is CASSFRWGETQYF. The CDR3, as DNA: TGTGCCAGCAGCTTTCGCTGGGGCGAGACCCAGTACTTC.